Listed below are T cell receptor beta chains from one sample, sequenced in a study of CD8 T cells in Susac syndrome. TCRdb re-derived calls from the immunoSEQ multiplex PCR reads in MiXCR, one entry per CDR3 protein. This sample has under 200,000 distinct CDR3 sequences; approximately 94% occur once, and the top ten carry roughly 0.11%. Sequencing was done on a sample of CD4+ T cells from PBMCs. These receptors all come from a human donor with Susac syndrome. The CDR3 runs from the conserved cysteine through the conserved F or W. The D gene is left open where the match is weak. A row's size may be missing; if present it is once, few, many or a size class.

size: once; V: TRBV20-1; D: TRBD1; J: TRBJ1-2; DNA: TGCAGTGCTTCTAAGGACAGGGGGGCGGATGGCTACACCTTC; CDR3: CSASKDRGADGYTF
size: .; V: TRBV12-3/TRBV12-4; D: .; J: TRBJ2-1; DNA: TGTGCCAGCAGTTTAGGTGGGGGGGCCTTGGGTGAGCAGTTCTTC; CDR3: CASSLGGGALGEQFF
size: .; V: TRBV29-1; D: .; J: TRBJ2-3; DNA: TGCAGCCTTCAGGGGGAGGTGAGCACAGATACGCAGTATTTT; CDR3: CSLQGEVSTDTQYF
size: once; V: TRBV6-5; D: TRBD1; J: TRBJ1-5; DNA: TGTGCCAGCAGCTCCGACAGGGGAGCGCCCCAGCATTTT; CDR3: CASSSDRGAPQHF
size: few; V: TRBV5-4; D: .; J: TRBJ2-6; DNA: TGTGCCAGCAGCTTAGGCAGGGGAAGTGGGGCCAACGTCCTGACTTTC; CDR3: CASSLGRGSGANVLTF
size: .; V: TRBV4-1; D: .; J: TRBJ1-6; DNA: TGCGCCAGCAGCCAAGATGTGCAGGGTTGGGTTTCACCCCTCCACTTT; CDR3: CASSQDVQGWVSPLHF
size: .; V: TRBV7-2; D: TRBD2; J: TRBJ2-7; DNA: TGTGCCAGCAGCTTAGGACTAGCCCCCAACGAGCAGTACTTC; CDR3: CASSLGLAPNEQYF
size: .; V: TRBV6-6; D: TRBD1; J: TRBJ1-1; DNA: TGTGCCAGCAGTTACGGGACAGACGGTGAAGCTTTCTTT; CDR3: CASSYGTDGEAFF
size: .; V: TRBV20-1; D: .; J: TRBJ2-4; DNA: TGCAGTGCCCCACTCAATTCTGCCCTTCAGTACTTC; CDR3: CSAPLNSALQYF
size: .; V: TRBV19; D: .; J: TRBJ2-1; DNA: TGTGCCAGTAGTCGGCAGGGGTATGATGAGCAGTTCTTC; CDR3: CASSRQGYDEQFF
size: .; V: TRBV20-1; D: .; J: TRBJ1-3; DNA: TGCAGTGCTAGCCCCCTTATCAACACCATATATTTT; CDR3: CSASPLINTIYF
size: .; V: TRBV7-8; D: .; J: TRBJ2-5; DNA: TGTGCCAGCAGTGAGATCCCGGGGCCCCAAGAGACCCAGTACTTC; CDR3: CASSEIPGPQETQYF
size: .; V: TRBV29-1; D: TRBD2; J: TRBJ2-3; DNA: TGCAGCGTTGGGGGGACCGGGACTAGCGGGGCTAGCACAGATACGCAGTATTTT; CDR3: CSVGGTGTSGASTDTQYF
size: .; V: TRBV5-1; D: TRBD1; J: TRBJ2-1; DNA: TGCGCCAGCAGCTTGGCGCAGGGGGCAAATGAGCAGTTCTTC; CDR3: CASSLAQGANEQFF
size: .; V: TRBV20-1; D: TRBD2; J: TRBJ2-3; DNA: TGCAGTGCGGAACTAGCGGGGGCCAGCACAGATACGCAGTATTTT; CDR3: CSAELAGASTDTQYF
size: .; V: TRBV10-3; D: TRBD1; J: TRBJ2-5; DNA: TGTGCCATCAGTGAGTTACAGGGGACGACCCAGTACTTC; CDR3: CAISELQGTTQYF
size: .; V: TRBV20-1; D: TRBD2; J: TRBJ2-3; DNA: TGCAGTGCTCCCAGGACTCTAGCGGGGGCGAAACAAACGCAGTATTTT; CDR3: CSAPRTLAGAKQTQYF
size: .; V: TRBV6-6; D: .; J: TRBJ1-1; DNA: TGTGCCAGCATATCAGGGGTAGGGGGCACTGAAGCTTTCTTT; CDR3: CASISGVGGTEAFF
size: few; V: TRBV18; D: .; J: TRBJ1-5; DNA: TGTGCCAGCTCACTTGAAAGCAATCAGCCCCAGCATTTT; CDR3: CASSLESNQPQHF
size: .; V: TRBV20-1; D: .; J: TRBJ2-5; DNA: TGCAGTGCTAGAAGGGGGGCTAGCGGCCAGCAAGAGACCCAGTACTTC; CDR3: CSARRGASGQQETQYF
size: .; V: TRBV12-3/TRBV12-4; D: .; J: TRBJ1-2; DNA: TGTGCCAGCAGCCTCACTACAGGGAGAGACTATGGCTACACCTTC; CDR3: CASSLTTGRDYGYTF
size: .; V: TRBV21-1; D: .; J: TRBJ2-5; DNA: TGTGCCAGCAGCGGACTAGCGAGGTTCGGGGAGACCCAGTACTTC; CDR3: CASSGLARFGETQYF
size: .; V: TRBV5-1; D: .; J: TRBJ1-2; DNA: TGCGCCAGCAGCTCAATCGAAAAGGAATTGAGAGGCTACACCTTC; CDR3: CASSSIEKELRGYTF
size: .; V: TRBV6-5; D: TRBD2; J: TRBJ2-3; DNA: TGTGCCAGCAGTGCCGTAGCGGGGGGGCCAGATACGCAGTATTTT; CDR3: CASSAVAGGPDTQYF
size: .; V: TRBV7-9; D: TRBD1; J: TRBJ2-7; DNA: TGTGCCAGCAGCCCGTCCGGGACAGACTACGAGCAGTACTTC; CDR3: CASSPSGTDYEQYF
size: .; V: TRBV9; D: .; J: TRBJ2-3; DNA: TGTGCCAGCAGCACGGACGTCACAGATACGCAGTATTTT; CDR3: CASSTDVTDTQYF
size: .; V: TRBV13; D: .; J: TRBJ2-5; DNA: TGTGCCAGCAGCCCCGTTAGGGGGATCCAAGAGACCCAGTACTTC; CDR3: CASSPVRGIQETQYF
size: .; V: TRBV20-1; D: TRBD2; J: TRBJ2-3; DNA: TGCAGTGCCTCCCTCGACGGGGGGGCGGCAGATACGCAGTATTTT; CDR3: CSASLDGGAADTQYF
size: .; V: TRBV12-3/TRBV12-4; D: .; J: TRBJ1-6; DNA: TGTGCCAGCAGTTTGAGGGAGAATTCACCCCTCCACTTT; CDR3: CASSLRENSPLHF
size: .; V: TRBV5-4; D: .; J: TRBJ2-3; DNA: TGTGCCAGCAGCTACGACAGCACAGATACGCAGTATTTT; CDR3: CASSYDSTDTQYF
size: .; V: TRBV3-1; D: TRBD1; J: TRBJ2-7; DNA: TGTGCCAGTAGGGACAGGGTCTACGAGCAGTACTTC; CDR3: CASRDRVYEQYF
size: .; V: TRBV5-1; D: .; J: TRBJ2-3; DNA: TGCGCCAGCAGCCCTGGATGGGGACTTTCTAGCACAGATACGCAGTATTTT; CDR3: CASSPGWGLSSTDTQYF
size: .; V: TRBV16; D: TRBD2; J: TRBJ2-1; DNA: TGTGCCAGCAGCCGGGCGGGGGTTGAGCAGTTCTTC; CDR3: CASSRAGVEQFF
size: few; V: TRBV7-9; D: .; J: TRBJ1-2; DNA: TGTGCCAGCAGCCCGGGGACAACTAACTATGGCTACACCTTC; CDR3: CASSPGTTNYGYTF
size: .; V: TRBV29-1; D: TRBD2; J: TRBJ2-5; DNA: TGCAGCGTTGAATCTAGCGGGGGGGCCTCGGAGACCCAGTACTTC; CDR3: CSVESSGGASETQYF
size: .; V: TRBV4-3; D: .; J: TRBJ1-5; DNA: TGCGCCAGCAGCCAAGACTCCCTGGGGTATCAGCCCCAGCATTTT; CDR3: CASSQDSLGYQPQHF
size: .; V: TRBV15; D: TRBD2; J: TRBJ2-1; DNA: TGTGCCACCAGCATTGCCACTAGCGGGGGTGGGCAGTTCTTC; CDR3: CATSIATSGGGQFF
size: .; V: TRBV6-1; D: .; J: TRBJ2-1; DNA: TGTGCCAGCCTTTCTAGAGACGATGAGCAGTTCTTC; CDR3: CASLSRDDEQFF
size: .; V: TRBV21-1; D: .; J: TRBJ1-5; DNA: TGTGCCAGCAGCCGCCCATTGGATCAGCCCCAGCATTTT; CDR3: CASSRPLDQPQHF
size: .; V: TRBV10-3; D: .; J: TRBJ2-2; DNA: TGTGCCATCAGTGGGCGTCGGGGCAACACCGGGGAGCTGTTTTTT; CDR3: CAISGRRGNTGELFF
size: .; V: TRBV3-1; D: .; J: TRBJ1-1; DNA: TGTGCCAGCAGCCATGATAAGAACACTGAAGCTTTCTTT; CDR3: CASSHDKNTEAFF
size: once; V: TRBV6-5; D: TRBD1; J: TRBJ1-2; DNA: TGTGCCAGCAGCAACAGGGGGGACTATGGCTACACCTTC; CDR3: CASSNRGDYGYTF
size: .; V: TRBV9; D: .; J: TRBJ2-3; DNA: TGTGCCAGCAGCTCGACAGAAGTAGATACGCAGTATTTT; CDR3: CASSSTEVDTQYF
size: .; V: TRBV20-1; D: .; J: TRBJ2-5; DNA: TGCAGTGCTAGAGATCAGCACCAAGAGACCCAGTACTTC; CDR3: CSARDQHQETQYF
size: .; V: TRBV6-5; D: TRBD1; J: TRBJ1-2; DNA: TGTGCCAGCAGCCAGGGGGCTCGGGCCTATGGCTACACCTTC; CDR3: CASSQGARAYGYTF
size: few; V: TRBV2; D: .; J: TRBJ1-1; DNA: TGTGCCAGCAGTAGGAGCCTGAACACTGAAGCTTTCTTT; CDR3: CASSRSLNTEAFF
size: .; V: TRBV9; D: TRBD2; J: TRBJ2-1; DNA: TGTGCCAGCAGCGTACTAAGCGGGACCTACAATGAGCAGTTCTTC; CDR3: CASSVLSGTYNEQFF
size: once; V: TRBV9; D: .; J: TRBJ1-5; DNA: TGTGCCAGCAGCGCCCGACGGAATGATCAGCCCCAGCATTTT; CDR3: CASSARRNDQPQHF
size: once; V: TRBV15; D: TRBD1; J: TRBJ1-5; DNA: TGTGCCATTTCGACAGGGTATAGCAATCAGCCCCAGCATTTT; CDR3: CAISTGYSNQPQHF
size: .; V: TRBV9; D: TRBD1; J: TRBJ1-4; DNA: TGTGCCAGCAGCCGGGACAGTCCCGGGGAAAAACTGTTTTTT; CDR3: CASSRDSPGEKLFF
size: .; V: TRBV20-1; D: .; J: TRBJ2-2; DNA: TGCAGTGCTAGTCGCGGGACGACGAACACCGGGGAGCTGTTTTTT; CDR3: CSASRGTTNTGELFF
size: .; V: TRBV3-1; D: TRBD1; J: TRBJ1-1; DNA: TGTGCCAGCAGCGCAACAGGGGGGAGGAACACTGAAGCTTTCTTT; CDR3: CASSATGGRNTEAFF
size: .; V: TRBV6-1; D: TRBD2; J: TRBJ2-5; DNA: TGTGCCAGCATCGGTAGCGGGGGGCCCCTTAGGACCCAGTACTTC; CDR3: CASIGSGGPLRTQYF
size: .; V: TRBV9; D: .; J: TRBJ1-1; DNA: TGTGCCAGCACCCCCCGGAGGGAGGCCACTGAAGCTTTCTTT; CDR3: CASTPRREATEAFF
size: .; V: TRBV20-1; D: TRBD1; J: TRBJ2-5; DNA: TGCAGTGCTAGAGGACAGGGGGGAGAGACCCAGTACTTC; CDR3: CSARGQGGETQYF
size: .; V: TRBV15; D: .; J: TRBJ2-6; DNA: TGTGCCACCAGCAGATCCGACAGGAGCTCTGGGGCCAACGTCCTGACTTTC; CDR3: CATSRSDRSSGANVLTF